Included here is one TCR beta chain sequence, with context. The antigen is not known. This sample was taken from a study of blood T cells in healthy people across ages. With a J-beta primer mix and a sample-barcoded 5' primer, a second PCR ran about 7 to 12 cycles. Every cDNA molecule bore a tag from a template-switch adaptor containing 12 random nucleotides. No fewer than 2.5 million CDR3-containing paired-end reads came from each sample. Using its own MiXCR run on the 5' RACE reads, TCRdb lists one record per CDR3 protein. The data hold more than 900,000 distinct CDR3 sequences, with about 29% observed a single time. The CDR3 is 14 amino acids. CDR1 is MNHNS, CDR2 SASEGT, per germline. Trimming removed 2 bases from V and 5 bases from J; junction bases left unmatched: 2. Notes on the study in general: Per million T cells, TCR beta diversity dropped roughly linearly as age increased. TCR beta diversity was tightly associated with the proportion of naive T cells.

The same data also went into a second study, on T cells of mothers and their children.

The J gene is TRBJ2-1, the V gene TRBV6-1; 8 bases align to TRBD2. The TCR was taken from a woman aged 40 to 49 in good health. The sequencing sample was made of blood. The CDR3 is CASSESGGNNEQFF. CDR3 nucleotides: TGTGCCAGCAGTGAAAGCGGGGGTAACAATGAGCAGTTCTTC.